This T cell receptor beta chain was observed in a study of T cells in Graves' hyperthyroidism and ophthalmopathy. Study at large: Once the initial diagnosis was made, peripheral blood was obtained before any treatment.

Amplified TCR beta CDR3 regions derived from RNA transcripts. With the HTBI primer set, the TCR CDR3 went through a first round of RT-PCR. TCRdb re-derived calls from the multiplex PCR reads in MiXCR, one entry per CDR3 protein. Of around 600,000 distinct CDR3 sequences listed, 14% are singletons. This CDR3 comprises 16 residues. Germline V gene data show CDR1 as MNHNS and CDR2 as SASEGT. The junction had 10 bases not matched to a gene; V was cut back by 6 bases and J by 4 bases. This clonotype was observed many times. This rearrangement joins TRBV6-1 to TRBJ2-1, with 9 nucleotides matching TRBD1. The sample consisted of blood. The origin of this receptor is a young woman with Graves' ophthalmopathy. The CDR3 DNA is TGTGCCAGCAGCCCCGGGACAGGGAAAGATTACAATGAGCAGTTCTTC. Amino acids: CASSPGTGKDYNEQFF.